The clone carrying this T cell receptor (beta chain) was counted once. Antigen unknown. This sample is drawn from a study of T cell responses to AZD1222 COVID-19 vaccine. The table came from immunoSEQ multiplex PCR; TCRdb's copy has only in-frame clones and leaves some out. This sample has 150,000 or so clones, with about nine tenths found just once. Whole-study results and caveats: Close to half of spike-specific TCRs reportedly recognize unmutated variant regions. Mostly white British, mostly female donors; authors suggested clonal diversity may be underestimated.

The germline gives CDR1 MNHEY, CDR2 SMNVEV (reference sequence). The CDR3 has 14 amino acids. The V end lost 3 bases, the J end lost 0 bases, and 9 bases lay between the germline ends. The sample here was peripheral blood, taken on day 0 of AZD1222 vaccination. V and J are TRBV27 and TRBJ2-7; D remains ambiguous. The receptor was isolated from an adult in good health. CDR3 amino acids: CASSFEGGSYEQYF. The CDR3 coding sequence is TGTGCCAGCAGTTTTGAAGGCGGCTCCTACGAGCAGTACTTC.